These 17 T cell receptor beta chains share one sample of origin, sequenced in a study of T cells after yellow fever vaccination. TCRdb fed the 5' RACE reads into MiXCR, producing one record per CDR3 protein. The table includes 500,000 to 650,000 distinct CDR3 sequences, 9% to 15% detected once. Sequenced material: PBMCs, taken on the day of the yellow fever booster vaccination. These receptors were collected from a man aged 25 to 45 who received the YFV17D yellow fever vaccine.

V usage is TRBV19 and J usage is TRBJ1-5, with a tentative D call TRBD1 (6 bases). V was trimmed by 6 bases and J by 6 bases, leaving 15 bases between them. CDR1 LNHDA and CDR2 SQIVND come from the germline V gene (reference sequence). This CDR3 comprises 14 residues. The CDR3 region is CASRDSGISQPQHF. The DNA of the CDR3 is TGTGCCAGTAGGGACAGTGGGATCAGTCAGCCCCAGCATTTT.

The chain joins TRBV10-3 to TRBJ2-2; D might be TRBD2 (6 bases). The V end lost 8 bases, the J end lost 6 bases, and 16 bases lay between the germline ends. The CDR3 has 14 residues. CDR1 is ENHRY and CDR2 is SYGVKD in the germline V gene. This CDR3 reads CAIGGGPGPGELFF. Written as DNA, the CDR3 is TGTGCCATCGGTGGAGGGCCGGGTCCCGGGGAGCTGTTTTTT.

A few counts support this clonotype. CDR3 loop: CSADDRTDSPLHF. In DNA, the CDR3 is TGCAGTGCTGATGACAGAACCGATTCACCCCTCCACTTT. J is TRBJ1-6 and V is TRBV20-1, with D perhaps TRBD1 (5 bases). CDR1 is DFQATT, CDR2 SNEGSKA, per germline (reference sequence). This CDR3 is 13 amino acids long. Trimming took 5 bases from V and 8 from J, leaving 13 bases between them.

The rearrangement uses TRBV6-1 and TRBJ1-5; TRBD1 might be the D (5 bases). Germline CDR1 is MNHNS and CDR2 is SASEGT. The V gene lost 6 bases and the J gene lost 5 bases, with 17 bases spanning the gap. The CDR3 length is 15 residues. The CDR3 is CASRPLGLDDQPQHF. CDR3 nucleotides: TGTGCCAGCAGACCGCTGGGACTTGATGATCAGCCCCAGCATTTT.

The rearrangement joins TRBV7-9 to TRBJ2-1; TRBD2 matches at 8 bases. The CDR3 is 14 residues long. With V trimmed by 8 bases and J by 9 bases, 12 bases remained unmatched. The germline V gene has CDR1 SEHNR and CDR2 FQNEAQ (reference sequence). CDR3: CASESGRNRAEQFF. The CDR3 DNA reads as TGTGCCAGCGAAAGCGGGAGAAATCGCGCTGAGCAGTTCTTC. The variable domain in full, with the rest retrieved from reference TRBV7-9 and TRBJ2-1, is DTGVSQNPRHKITKRGQNVTFRCDPISEHNRLYWYRQTLGQGPEFLTYFQNEAQLEKSRLLSDRFSAERPKGSFSTLEIQRTEQGDSAMYLCASESGRNRAEQFFGPGTRLTVL.

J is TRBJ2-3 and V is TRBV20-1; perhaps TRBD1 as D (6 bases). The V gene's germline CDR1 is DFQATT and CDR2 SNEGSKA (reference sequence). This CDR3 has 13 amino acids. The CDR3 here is CGSLDSRTDTQYF. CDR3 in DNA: TGCGGGAGCTTGGACAGCCGCACAGATACGCAGTATTTT.

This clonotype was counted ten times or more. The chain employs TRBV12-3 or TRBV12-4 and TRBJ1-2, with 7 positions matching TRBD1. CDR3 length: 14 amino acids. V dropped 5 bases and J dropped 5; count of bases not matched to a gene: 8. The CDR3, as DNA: TGTGCCAGCAGTCGCGGACAGGTTCGATATGGCTACACCTTC. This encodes CASSRGQVRYGYTF.

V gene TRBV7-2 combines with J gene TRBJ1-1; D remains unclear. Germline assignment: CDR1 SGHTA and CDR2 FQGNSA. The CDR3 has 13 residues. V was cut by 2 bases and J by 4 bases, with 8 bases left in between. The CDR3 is CASSLWESTEAFF. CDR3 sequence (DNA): TGTGCCAGCAGCTTATGGGAGAGCACTGAAGCTTTCTTT.

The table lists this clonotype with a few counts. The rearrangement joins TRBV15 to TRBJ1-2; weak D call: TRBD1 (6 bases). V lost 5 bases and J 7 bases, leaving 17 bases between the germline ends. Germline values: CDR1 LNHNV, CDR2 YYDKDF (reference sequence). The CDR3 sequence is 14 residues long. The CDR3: CATSLRRGLGGYTF. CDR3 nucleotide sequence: TGTGCCACCAGCCTCCGGAGGGGGTTGGGTGGCTACACCTTC.

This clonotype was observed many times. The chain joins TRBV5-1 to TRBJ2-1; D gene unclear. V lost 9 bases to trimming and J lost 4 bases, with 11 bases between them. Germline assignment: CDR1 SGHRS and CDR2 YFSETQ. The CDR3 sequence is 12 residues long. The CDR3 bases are TGCGCCACGTCCGGCAGATACAATGAGCAGTTCTTC. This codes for CATSGRYNEQFF.

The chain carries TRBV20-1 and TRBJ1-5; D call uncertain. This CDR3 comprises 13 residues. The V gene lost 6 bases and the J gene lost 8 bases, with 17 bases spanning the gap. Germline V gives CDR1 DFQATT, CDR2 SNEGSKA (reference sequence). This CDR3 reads CSARSAVSEPQHF. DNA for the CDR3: TGCAGTGCCAGATCCGCAGTCAGTGAGCCCCAGCATTTT.

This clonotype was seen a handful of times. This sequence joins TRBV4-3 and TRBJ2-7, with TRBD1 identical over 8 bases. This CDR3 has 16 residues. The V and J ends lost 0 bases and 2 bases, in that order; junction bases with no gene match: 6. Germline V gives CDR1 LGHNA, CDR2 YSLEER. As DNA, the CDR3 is TGCGCCAGCAGCCAAGATCTGGACAGGGTCACCTACGAGCAGTACTTC. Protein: CASSQDLDRVTYEQYF.

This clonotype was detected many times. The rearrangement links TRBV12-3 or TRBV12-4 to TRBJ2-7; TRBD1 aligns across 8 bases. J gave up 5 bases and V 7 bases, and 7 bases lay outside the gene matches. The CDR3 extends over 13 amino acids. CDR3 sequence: CASTGTGNNEQYF. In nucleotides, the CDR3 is TGTGCCAGCACCGGGACAGGAAACAACGAGCAGTACTTC.

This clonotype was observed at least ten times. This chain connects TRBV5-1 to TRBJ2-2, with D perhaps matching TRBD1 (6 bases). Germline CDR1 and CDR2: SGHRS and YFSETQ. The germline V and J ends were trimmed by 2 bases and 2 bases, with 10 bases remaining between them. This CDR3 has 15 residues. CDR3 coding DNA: TGCGCCAGCAGCTTAGGGACACCAAACACCGGGGAGCTGTTTTTT. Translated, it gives CASSLGTPNTGELFF.

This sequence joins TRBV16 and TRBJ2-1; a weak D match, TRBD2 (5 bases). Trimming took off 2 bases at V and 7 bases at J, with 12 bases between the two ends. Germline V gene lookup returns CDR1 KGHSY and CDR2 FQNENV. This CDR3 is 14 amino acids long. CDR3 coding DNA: TGTGCCAGCAGCCAAGTTGACTACGGTAATGAGCAGTTCTTC. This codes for CASSQVDYGNEQFF.

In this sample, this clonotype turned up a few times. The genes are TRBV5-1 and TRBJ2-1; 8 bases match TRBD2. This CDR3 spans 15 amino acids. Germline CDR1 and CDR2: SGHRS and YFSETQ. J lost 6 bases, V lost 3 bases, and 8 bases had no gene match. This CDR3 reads CASSSSIAGINEQFF. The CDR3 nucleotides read TGCGCCAGCAGCTCATCTATAGCGGGAATCAATGAGCAGTTCTTC.

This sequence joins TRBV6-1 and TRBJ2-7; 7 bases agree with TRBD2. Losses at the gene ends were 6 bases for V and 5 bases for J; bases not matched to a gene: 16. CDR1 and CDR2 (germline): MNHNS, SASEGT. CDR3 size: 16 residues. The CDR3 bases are TGTGCCAGCAGCTCCGTTGGCCGGGGGGAGTTCCACGAGCAGTACTTC. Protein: CASSSVGRGEFHEQYF.